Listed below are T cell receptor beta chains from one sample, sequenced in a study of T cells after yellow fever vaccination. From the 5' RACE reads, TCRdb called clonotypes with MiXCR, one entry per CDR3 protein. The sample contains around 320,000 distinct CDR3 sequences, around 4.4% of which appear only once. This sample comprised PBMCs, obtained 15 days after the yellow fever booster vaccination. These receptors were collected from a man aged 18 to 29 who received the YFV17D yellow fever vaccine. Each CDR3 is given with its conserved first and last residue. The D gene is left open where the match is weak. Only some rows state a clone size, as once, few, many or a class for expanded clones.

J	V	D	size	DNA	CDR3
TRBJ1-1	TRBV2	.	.	TGTGCCAGCAGCAGTGACACGGCTATTAACACTGAAGCTTTCTTT	CASSSDTAINTEAFF
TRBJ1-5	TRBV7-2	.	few	TGTGCCAGCAGCTCGGAAAGACAGCCCCAGCATTTT	CASSSERQPQHF
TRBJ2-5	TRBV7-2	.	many	TGTGCCAGCAGCCCCCGGGCCCAAAAAGAGACCCAGTACTTC	CASSPRAQKETQYF
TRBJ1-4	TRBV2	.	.	TGTGCCAGCAGTGATGAGGAAAAACTGTTTTTT	CASSDEEKLFF
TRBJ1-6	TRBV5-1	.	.	TGCGCCAGCAGCTTGGGAGGAAACAGTCCACCCCTCCACTTT	CASSLGGNSPPLHF
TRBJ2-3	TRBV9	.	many	TGTGCCAGCAGCCCTTTAGAGCGGGCGCTACCAGATACGCAGTATTTT	CASSPLERALPDTQYF
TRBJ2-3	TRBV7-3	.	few	TGTGCCAGCAGCTTAACCCTCGGGGGTCAAGATACGCAGTATTTT	CASSLTLGGQDTQYF
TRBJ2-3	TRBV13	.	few	TGTGCCAGCAGCTTAGGAGAGGGGGGGCCCTTAGATACGCAGTATTTT	CASSLGEGGPLDTQYF
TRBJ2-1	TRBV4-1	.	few	TGCGCCAGCAGCCCCCGTTCCTACAATGAGCAGTTCTTC	CASSPRSYNEQFF
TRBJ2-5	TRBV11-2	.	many	TGTGCCAGCAGCTCAACGACTGGCGCAGAGACCCAGTACTTC	CASSSTTGAETQYF
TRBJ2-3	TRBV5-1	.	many	TGCGCCAGCAGCTTCAACACAGATACGCAGTATTTT	CASSFNTDTQYF
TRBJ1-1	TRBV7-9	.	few	TGTGCCAGCAGCTCACTCAGGGCCATGAACACTGAAGCTTTCTTT	CASSSLRAMNTEAFF
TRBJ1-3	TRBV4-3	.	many	TGCGCCAGCAGCAAAGGCACAGCCTCTGGAAACACCATATATTTT	CASSKGTASGNTIYF
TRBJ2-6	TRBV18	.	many	TGTGCCAGCAGTCCCGGCTCTGGGGCCAACGTCCTGACTTTC	CASSPGSGANVLTF
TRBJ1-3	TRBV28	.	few	TGTGCCAGCAGCAGACTGAAATCTCACTCTGGAAACACCATATATTTT	CASSRLKSHSGNTIYF
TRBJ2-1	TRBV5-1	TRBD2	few	TGCGCCAGCAGCTTGGGGCTAGCGGGGGGCTTCTCCTACAATGAGCAGTTCTTC	CASSLGLAGGFSYNEQFF
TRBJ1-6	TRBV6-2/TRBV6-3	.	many	TGTGCCAGCAGTTACGAGGTCGGGACGGCCAATTCACCCCTCCACTTT	CASSYEVGTANSPLHF
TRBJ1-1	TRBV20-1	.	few	TGCAGTGCTATAGAGACGGCGTACATGAACACTGAAGCTTTCTTT	CSAIETAYMNTEAFF
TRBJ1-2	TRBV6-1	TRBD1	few	TGTGCCAGCAGTTGTCTCGGGACAGGGTGTTTTCCCACCTTC	CASSCLGTGCFPTF
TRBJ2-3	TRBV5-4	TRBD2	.	TGTGCCAGCAGCGCCCCCTTAGCGGGGGGCGGGGATACGCAGTATTTT	CASSAPLAGGGDTQYF
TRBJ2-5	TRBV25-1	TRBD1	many	TGTGCCAGCAGTGAAGGGGGACAGGGCTTCGAGACCCAGTACTTC	CASSEGGQGFETQYF
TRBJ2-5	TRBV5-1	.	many	TGCGCCAGCAGCTTGCGAGGAGGTTTCCAAGAGACCCAGTACTTC	CASSLRGGFQETQYF
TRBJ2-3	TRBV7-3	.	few	TGTGCCAGCGCCCCCGGGGAGGGGGGGAGCACAGATACGCAGTATTTT	CASAPGEGGSTDTQYF
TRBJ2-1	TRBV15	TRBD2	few	TGTGCCACCAGCCCGGGACTAGCGGGCAATGAGCAGTTCTTC	CATSPGLAGNEQFF
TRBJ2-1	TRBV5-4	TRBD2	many	TGTGCCAGCAGCCGGGTCAGCGGGGGGTCCTACAATGAGCAGTTCTTC	CASSRVSGGSYNEQFF
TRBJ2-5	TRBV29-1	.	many	TGCAGCGTGACGTCCCCGGAGACCCAGTACTTC	CSVTSPETQYF
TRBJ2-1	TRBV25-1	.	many	TGTGCCAGCACCCGGGACACGTCCTACAATGAGCAGTTCTTC	CASTRDTSYNEQFF
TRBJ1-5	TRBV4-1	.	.	TGCGCCAGCAGCCAAGAAGGGGGGGGGGCTCAGCCCCAGCATTTT	CASSQEGGGAQPQHF
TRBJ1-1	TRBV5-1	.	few	TGCGCCAGCAGCTTGTTGCCGGGAGCAAACACTGAAGCTTTCTTT	CASSLLPGANTEAFF
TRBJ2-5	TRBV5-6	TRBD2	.	TGTGCCAGCAAGCTAGCGGGGGGGGAGACCCAGTACTTC	CASKLAGGETQYF
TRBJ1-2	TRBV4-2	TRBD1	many	TGTGCCAGCAGCCTGGACAGGGACGGCTATGGCTACACCTTC	CASSLDRDGYGYTF
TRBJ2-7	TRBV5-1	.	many	TGCGCCAGCACCCCAGCTGGCCTCTACGCCTACGAGCAGTACTTC	CASTPAGLYAYEQYF
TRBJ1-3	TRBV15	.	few	TGTGCCACCAGCAGAGACATTTTAGGAAACACCATATATTTT	CATSRDILGNTIYF
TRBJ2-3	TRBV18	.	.	TGTGCCAGCACCTTGACCCCACAAAGTCCAGATACGCAGTATTTT	CASTLTPQSPDTQYF
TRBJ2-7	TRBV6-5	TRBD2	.	TGTGCCTCCCAAGCCCTAGCGGGGTTCTACGAGCAGTACTTC	CASQALAGFYEQYF
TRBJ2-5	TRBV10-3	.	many	TGTGCCATCAGCCTTCCTGGGGCAGGAGAGACCCAGTACTTC	CAISLPGAGETQYF
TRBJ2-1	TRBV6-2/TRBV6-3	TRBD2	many	TGTGCCAGCAGTCGAGCGGGGGGCCCTTACAATGAGCAGTTCTTC	CASSRAGGPYNEQFF
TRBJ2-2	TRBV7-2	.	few	TGTGCCAGCAGCTTTTTGGGGCAGAACACCGGGGAGCTGTTTTTT	CASSFLGQNTGELFF
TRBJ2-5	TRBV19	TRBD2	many	TGTGCCAGTAGTAGGGGACTAGCGGGGGCTATGCAAGAGACCCAGTACTTC	CASSRGLAGAMQETQYF
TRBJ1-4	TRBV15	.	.	TGTGCCACCAGCAGAGATAACCGGGAAAAACTGTTTTTT	CATSRDNREKLFF
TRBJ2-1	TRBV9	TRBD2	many	TGTGCCAGCAGCGTACCTAGCGGGGGGGATGAGCAGTTCTTC	CASSVPSGGDEQFF
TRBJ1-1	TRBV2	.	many	TGTGCCACCGGGACGAACACTGAAGCTTTCTTT	CATGTNTEAFF
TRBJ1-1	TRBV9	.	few	TGTGCCAGCAGCGCCGACTCGGGACACGCTGAAGCTTTCTTT	CASSADSGHAEAFF
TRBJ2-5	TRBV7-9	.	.	TGTGCCAGCATCCCGACGGCTAAAGAGACCCAGTACTTC	CASIPTAKETQYF
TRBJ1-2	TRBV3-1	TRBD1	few	TGTGCCAGCAGCCAAGATGTACAGGGGGCCTATGGCTACACCTTC	CASSQDVQGAYGYTF
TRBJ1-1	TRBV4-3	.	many	TGCGCCAGCAGCCAAGTATTAGGGGCGAGTACTGAAGCTTTCTTT	CASSQVLGASTEAFF
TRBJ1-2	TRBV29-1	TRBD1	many	TGCAGCGCTACAGGGACAGAAACTAACTATGGCTACACCTTC	CSATGTETNYGYTF
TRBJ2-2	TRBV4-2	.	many	TGTGCCAGCAGCCAAGACAGGCCCGGGGAGCTGTTTTTT	CASSQDRPGELFF
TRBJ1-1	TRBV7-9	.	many	TGTGCCAGCAGAGAGAGGGACACTGAAGCTTTCTTT	CASRERDTEAFF
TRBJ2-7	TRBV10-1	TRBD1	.	TGCGCCAGCAGCCGGACAGGGGATCGCGAGCAGTACTTC	CASSRTGDREQYF
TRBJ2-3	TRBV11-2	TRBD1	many	TGTGCCAGCAGACGCGGGGGACAGGGGCCGCTGTATACGCAGTATTTT	CASRRGGQGPLYTQYF
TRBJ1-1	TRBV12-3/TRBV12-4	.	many	TGTGCCAGCAGTTTAAGTTGGGGCACTGAAGCTTTCTTT	CASSLSWGTEAFF
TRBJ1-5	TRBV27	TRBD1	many	TGTGCCAGCAGTCATCAGGGACAGGGGGCGAATCAGCCCCAGCATTTT	CASSHQGQGANQPQHF
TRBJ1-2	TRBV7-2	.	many	TGTGCCAGCAGCTTACTGGGAGAGGCGGGCTACACCTTC	CASSLLGEAGYTF
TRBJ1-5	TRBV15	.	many	TGTGCCACCAGCAGAGATAACCAGCCCCAGCATTTT	CATSRDNQPQHF
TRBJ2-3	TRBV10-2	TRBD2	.	TGCGCCAGCAGTGAGGCTAGCGGGGGGCGGGGTACGCAGTATTTT	CASSEASGGRGTQYF